This TCR beta chain was sequenced for a study of cytomegalovirus exposure and HLA in healthy donors. As for the study in general: In terms of ancestry, the Caucasian-associated cluster contained about 81% of the approximately 420 genotyped donors.

60 Vbeta and 13 Jbeta primers were used in PCR. The method was immunoSEQ multiplex PCR; TCRdb's version includes in-frame clones alone and lacks a portion of them. This sample has roughly 150,000 clones; around four fifths occur once, and the top ten carry about 1.3%. Healthy bone marrow donors made up the donors. Study-wide findings and caveats: Highly shared variants forming one cluster were likely a sequencing artifact.

CDR3 size: 13 residues. CDR1 SNHLY and CDR2 FYNNEI come from the germline V gene. The germline V and J ends were trimmed by 5 bases and 8 bases, with 15 bases remaining between them. With respect to this clone: Antigen unknown.

The TCR originated in a man aged 25-45 years in good health and CMV-seronegative. The sequenced sample was PBMCs. This chain connects TRBV2 to TRBJ1-2, with a tentative D call TRBD1 (6 bases). The CDR3 DNA follows: TGTGCCAGCAGTCGACAGGCCCTGGGGGGCTACACCTTC. Protein: CASSRQALGGYTF.